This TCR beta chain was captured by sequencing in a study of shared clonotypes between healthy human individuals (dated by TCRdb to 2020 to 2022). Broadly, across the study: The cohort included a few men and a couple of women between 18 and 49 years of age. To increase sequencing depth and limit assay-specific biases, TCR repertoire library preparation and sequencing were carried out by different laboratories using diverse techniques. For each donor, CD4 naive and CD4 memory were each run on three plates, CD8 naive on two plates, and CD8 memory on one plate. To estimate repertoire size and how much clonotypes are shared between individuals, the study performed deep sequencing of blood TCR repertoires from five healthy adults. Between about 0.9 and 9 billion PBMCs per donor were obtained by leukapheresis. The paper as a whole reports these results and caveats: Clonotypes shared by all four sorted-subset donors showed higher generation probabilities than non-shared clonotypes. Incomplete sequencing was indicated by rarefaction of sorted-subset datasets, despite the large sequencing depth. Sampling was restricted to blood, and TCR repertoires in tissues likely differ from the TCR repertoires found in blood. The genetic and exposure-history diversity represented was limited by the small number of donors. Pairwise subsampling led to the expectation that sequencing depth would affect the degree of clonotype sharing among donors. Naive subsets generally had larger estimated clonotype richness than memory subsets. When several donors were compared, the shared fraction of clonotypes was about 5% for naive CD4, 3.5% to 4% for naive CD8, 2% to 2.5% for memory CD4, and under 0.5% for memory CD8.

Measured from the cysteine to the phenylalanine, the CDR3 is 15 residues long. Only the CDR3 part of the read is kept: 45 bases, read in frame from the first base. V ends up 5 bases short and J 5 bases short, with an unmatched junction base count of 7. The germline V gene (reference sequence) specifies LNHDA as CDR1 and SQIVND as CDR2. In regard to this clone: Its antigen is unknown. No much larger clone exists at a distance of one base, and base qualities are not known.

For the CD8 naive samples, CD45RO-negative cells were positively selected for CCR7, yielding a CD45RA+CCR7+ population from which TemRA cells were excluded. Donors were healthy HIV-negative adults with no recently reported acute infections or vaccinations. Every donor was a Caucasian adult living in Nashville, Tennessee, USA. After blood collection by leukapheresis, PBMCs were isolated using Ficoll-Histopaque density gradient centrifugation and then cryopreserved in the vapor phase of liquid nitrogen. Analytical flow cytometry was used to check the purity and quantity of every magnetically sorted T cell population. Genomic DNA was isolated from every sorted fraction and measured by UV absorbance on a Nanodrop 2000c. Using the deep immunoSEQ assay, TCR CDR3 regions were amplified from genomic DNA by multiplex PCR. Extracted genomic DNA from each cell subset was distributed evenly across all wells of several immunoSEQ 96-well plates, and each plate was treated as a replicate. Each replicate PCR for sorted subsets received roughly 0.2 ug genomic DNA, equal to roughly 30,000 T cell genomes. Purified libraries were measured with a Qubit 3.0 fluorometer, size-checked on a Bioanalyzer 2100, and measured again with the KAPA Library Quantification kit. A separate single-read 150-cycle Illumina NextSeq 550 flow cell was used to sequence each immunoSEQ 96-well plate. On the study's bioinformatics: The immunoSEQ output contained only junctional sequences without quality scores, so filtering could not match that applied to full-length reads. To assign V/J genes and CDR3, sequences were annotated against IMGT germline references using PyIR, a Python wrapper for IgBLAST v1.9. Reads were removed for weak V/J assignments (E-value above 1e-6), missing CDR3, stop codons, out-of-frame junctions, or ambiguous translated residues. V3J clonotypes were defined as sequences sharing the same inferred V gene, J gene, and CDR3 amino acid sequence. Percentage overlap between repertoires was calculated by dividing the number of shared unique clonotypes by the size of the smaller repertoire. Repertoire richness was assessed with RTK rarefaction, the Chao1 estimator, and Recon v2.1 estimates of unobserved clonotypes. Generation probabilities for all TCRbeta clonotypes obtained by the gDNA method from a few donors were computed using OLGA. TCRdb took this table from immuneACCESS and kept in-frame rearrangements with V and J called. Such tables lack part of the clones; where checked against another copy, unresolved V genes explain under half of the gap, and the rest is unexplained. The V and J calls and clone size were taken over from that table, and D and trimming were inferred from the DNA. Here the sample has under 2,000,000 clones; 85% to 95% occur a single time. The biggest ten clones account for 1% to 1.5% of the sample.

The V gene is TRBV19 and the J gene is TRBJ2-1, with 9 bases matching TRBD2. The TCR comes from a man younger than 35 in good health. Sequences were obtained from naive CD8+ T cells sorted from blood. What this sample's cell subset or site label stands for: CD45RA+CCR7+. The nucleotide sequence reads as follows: TGTGCCAGTAGTCTCGGATTAGCGGGAGACAATGAGCAGTTCTTC. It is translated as CASSLGLAGDNEQFF.